The clone carrying this T cell receptor (beta chain) was counted only a few times. Other DNA sequences in the sample encode the same CDR3. This sample is drawn from a study of T cell changes during pregnancy in multiple sclerosis. This CDR3 has 15 residues. Trimming cost V 3 bases and J 0 bases; bases outside gene matches: 1. Germline V gene sequence: CDR1 MRHNA, CDR2 SNTAGT. TCRdb's copy holds only in-frame clones and misses some; the assay was immunoSEQ multiplex PCR. The sample includes roughly 69,000 clones, under 95% of them seen just once. Source: peripheral blood, taken after pregnancy. The rearrangement uses TRBV6-4 and TRBJ2-7, with 11 bases that match TRBD2. The receptor was derived from a female donor with multiple sclerosis, enrolled in a pregnancy study. CDR3 in amino acids: CASSEGLAGSYEQYF. CDR3 nucleotides: TGTGCCAGCAGTGAAGGACTAGCGGGCTCCTACGAGCAGTACTTC.